This TCR beta chain was recovered during a study of metastatic and nonmetastatic thyroid tumors. Study background: The comparison covered peripheral blood and tumor or nodule tissue in malignant and benign thyroid patients.

CDR1 SGHRS and CDR2 YFSETQ come from the germline V gene. The CDR3 length is 15 residues. The V end lost 1 base, the J end lost 4 bases, and 14 bases lay between the germline ends. There were no patients who had received any treatment before thyroid surgery. This clone was counted only a few times. Using MiXCR, TCRdb reanalyzed the PCR reads. The data contain 89,000 or so clones, around 7.8% of them singletons. The sample taken for sequencing was blood. The V and J genes are TRBV5-1 and TRBJ2-5; D is perhaps TRBD1 (6 bases). The TCR comes from a female donor with papillary thyroid cancer or a benign thyroid nodule (not recorded which). Some clones in this sample may be carry-over from other donors' samples. Here the CDR3 DNA reads TGCGCCAGCAGCTTGAACAACAGGGTGGTAGAGACCCAGTACTTC. It translates to CASSLNNRVVETQYF.